The 12 T cell receptor beta chains below were found in one sample sequenced in a study of blood T cell repertoires in COVID-19. Sequencing used immunoSEQ multiplex PCR; TCRdb keeps in-frame clones, though not all of them. The sample records about 250,000 clones, about 85% being singletons. Sequenced sample: peripheral blood. These receptors were taken from a man between 18 and 29 years old with active or convalescent COVID-19.

V gene TRBV6-2 or TRBV6-3 combines with J gene TRBJ1-5; D may be TRBD1 (6 bases). The CDR3 totals 15 residues. The germline CDR1 and CDR2 sequences are MNHEY and SVGEGT. The V and J ends lost 6 bases and 3 bases respectively, with 15 bases between them. In DNA, the CDR3 is TGTGCCAGCAGCCGCATACAGGGATCCAATCAGCCCCAGCATTTT. Translating gives CASSRIQGSNQPQHF.

V gene TRBV5-1 combines with J gene TRBJ2-3; 11 bases line up with TRBD2. V lost 4 bases and J lost 9; bases outside the gene matches: 13. Germline V gene data show CDR1 as SGHRS and CDR2 as YFSETQ. The CDR3 has 16 amino acids. The CDR3 DNA reads as TGCGCCAGCAGCCGCGGACTAGCGGGCGGGGAAAACACGCAGTATTTT. Translating it yields CASSRGLAGGENTQYF.

The genes are TRBV21-1 and TRBJ2-2; the DNA was not compared with TRBD2, the D call given in the table. TRBV21-1 is listed as a pseudogene. This CDR3 spans 19 amino acids. The CDR3 protein is CASSRGPSGNPHRAGELFF. Written as DNA, the CDR3 is TGTGCCAGCAGCCGAGGGCCTAGCGGGAACCCGCATCGAGCCGGGGAGCTGTTTTTT.

The chain employs TRBV6-2 or TRBV6-3 and TRBJ1-2, with D perhaps matching TRBD1 (5 bases). V was trimmed by 6 bases and J by 0 bases, leaving 17 bases between them. CDR3 length: 16 residues. Germline lookup yields CDR1 MNHEY and CDR2 SVGEGT. CDR3 sequence: CASSPMWGRTNYGYTF. As DNA, the CDR3 is TGTGCCAGCAGCCCCATGTGGGGCCGAACTAACTATGGCTACACCTTC.

The chain is built from TRBV9 and TRBJ1-3; D not certain. V was shortened by 4 bases and J by 0 bases, with 8 bases between the two germline ends. Germline values: CDR1 SGDLS, CDR2 YYNGEE. The CDR3 covers 14 residues. CDR3 amino acids: CASSTGVSGNTIYF. CDR3 in DNA: TGTGCCAGCAGCACGGGAGTCTCTGGAAACACCATATATTTT.

V gene TRBV7-3 combines with J gene TRBJ1-2, with TRBD1 matching over 9 bases. The CDR3 has 17 amino acids. J was trimmed by 4 bases and V by 1 base; bases with no gene match: 10. Germline V gives CDR1 SGHTA, CDR2 FQGTGA. CDR3 DNA sequence: TGTGCCAGCAGCTTAAGACCCGGGACAGGGCAACCCTATGGCTACACCTTC. Translation: CASSLRPGTGQPYGYTF.

The J gene is TRBJ2-3, the V gene TRBV25-1; D remains ambiguous. The CDR3 is 13 amino acids. In germline, CDR1 is MGHDK, CDR2 SYGVNS. Trimming stripped 8 bases from V and 3 bases from J, with 12 bases between. This CDR3 is CASREAMTDTQYF. CDR3 nucleotides: TGTGCCAGCCGAGAGGCGATGACAGATACGCAGTATTTT.

The chain is built from TRBV30 and TRBJ1-1; D uncertain. This CDR3 contains 10 residues. Germline V gene lookup returns CDR1 GTSNPN and CDR2 SVGIG (reference sequence). The V end lost 5 bases, the J end lost 10 bases, and 11 bases lay between the germline ends. The CDR3 coding sequence is TGTGCCTGGGGAACAGCGGGAGCTTTCTTT. As protein: CAWGTAGAFF.

V and J are TRBV10-3 and TRBJ1-3, with D perhaps matching TRBD1 (5 bases). The CDR3 covers 14 residues. Trimming took 6 bases from V and 0 from J, leaving 9 bases between them. Looked up from germline, CDR1 is ENHRY and CDR2 is SYGVKD. The CDR3 reads CAIRDSRSGNTIYF. The CDR3 nucleotides read TGTGCCATCAGAGACAGCCGCTCTGGAAACACCATATATTTT.

The chain employs TRBV19 and TRBJ1-4; D ambiguous. Germline V gives CDR1 LNHDA, CDR2 SQIVND (reference sequence). The germline V and J ends were trimmed by 4 bases and 0 bases, with 12 bases remaining between them. The CDR3 length is 16 residues. The CDR3 bases are TGTGCCAGTAGTAGAAATATTGCGGCAACTAATGAAAAACTGTTTTTT. Amino acid sequence: CASSRNIAATNEKLFF.

This clone was seen more than once but under ten times. The chain is built from TRBV28 and TRBJ1-2; 10 bases match TRBD1. The CDR3 runs 15 residues. Germline V CDR1 and CDR2: MDHEN, SYDVKM. V dropped 5 bases and J dropped 5; count of bases not matched to a gene: 8. The CDR3 nucleotides are TGTGCCAGCAGTACGACAGGGGGCAGGGGGTATGGCTACACCTTC. Protein: CASSTTGGRGYGYTF.

As DNA, the CDR3 is TGTGCCTGGGGACGTCGGGGACAGGGTCACTATGGCTACACCTTC. Amino acids: CAWGRRGQGHYGYTF. The genes are TRBV30 and TRBJ1-2, with 9 bases matching TRBD1. Germline loops: CDR1 GTSNPN, CDR2 SVGIG (reference sequence). This CDR3 spans 15 amino acids. V dropped 5 bases and J dropped 3; count of bases not matched to a gene: 10.